Many counts were recorded for the clone carrying this TCR beta chain. This sample was taken from a study of read filtering for tumor transcriptome and immune sequencing. Turning to the study itself: Eight or nine patients were R-ISS I, roughly 17 were R-ISS II, six or seven were R-ISS III.

The CDR3 spans 17 residues. CDR1 and CDR2 from the germline V gene are LNHNV and YYDKDF (reference sequence). Losses at the gene ends were 5 bases for V and 0 bases for J; bases not matched to a gene: 7. The library was built from roughly 400 ng RNA with molecular barcoded adaptors for alpha/delta and beta/gamma chains. TCRdb redid the calling of the reads with MiXCR, one entry per CDR3 protein. The sample comprises 100,000 to 150,000 distinct CDR3 sequences, approximately 12% of which are singletons, and approximately 9.9% rests with the top ten. Sequencing used a population of CD138-negative cells sorted from bone marrow. This clonotype was obtained from a donor at least 40 years old with multiple myeloma. V gene TRBV15 combines with J gene TRBJ2-6; 7 nucleotides match TRBD2. DNA for the CDR3: TGTGCCACCAGCGTACTAGCGTTAAGCTCTGGGGCCAACGTCCTGACTTTC. It translates to CATSVLALSSGANVLTF.